This T cell receptor beta chain was observed in a study of blood T cell repertoires in COVID-19. In the study overall: There were acute and convalescent COVID-19 samples, and they came from the United States, Italy and Spain. Sources were T cells, B-cell-depleted T cells, or PBMCs; the material itself was cDNA or gDNA.

The CDR3 length is 15 residues. Germline V gene sequence: CDR1 SGHRS, CDR2 YFSETQ. With 4 bases removed from V and 3 bases from J, the gap between germline ends came to 14 bases. Only in-frame clones appear in the TCRdb table, and some are missing; sequencing was by immunoSEQ multiplex PCR. The table records about 45,000 clones, 70% to 80% of them present only once. This clonotype was sampled from a man in his sixties or seventies with acute or convalescent COVID-19. Input material: peripheral blood. V usage is TRBV5-1 and J usage is TRBJ2-1, with D tentatively TRBD1 (7 bases). The CDR3 reads CASSGGTASYNEQFF. The CDR3 DNA is TGCGCCAGCAGCGGCGGGACAGCAAGCTACAATGAGCAGTTCTTC.